This T cell receptor (beta chain) was identified during a study of shared clonotypes between healthy human individuals. The overall study: Every donor yielded three CD4 naive, three CD4 memory, two CD8 naive and one CD8 memory plate.

Trimming took 4 bases from V and 11 from J; bases not matched to a gene: 7. This CDR3 is 13 amino acids long. The germline V gene encodes CDR1 SGHRS and CDR2 YFSETQ. Selected positively for CCR7 and CD45RO-negative, naive CD8 cells excluded terminally differentiated effector memory CD45RA+ cells. Assay execution took place at the deep level. The authors distributed each subset's genomic DNA evenly over several immunoSEQ plates. Profiled with immunoSEQ multiplex PCR; TCRdb holds only in-frame clones, not every one. The sample has over 2,000,000 clones, about 94% seen once; the top ten hold roughly 1.7%.

The receptor comes from a man aged 18 to 30 in good health. Some clones in this sample may be carry-over from other donors' samples. The sequenced material came from naive CD8+ T cells from PBMCs. The V gene is TRBV5-1, the J gene TRBJ1-1; 11 positions match TRBD1. CDR3 region: CASSPDRGPGAFF. CDR3 coding DNA: TGCGCCAGCAGCCCGGACAGGGGGCCCGGGGCTTTCTTT.